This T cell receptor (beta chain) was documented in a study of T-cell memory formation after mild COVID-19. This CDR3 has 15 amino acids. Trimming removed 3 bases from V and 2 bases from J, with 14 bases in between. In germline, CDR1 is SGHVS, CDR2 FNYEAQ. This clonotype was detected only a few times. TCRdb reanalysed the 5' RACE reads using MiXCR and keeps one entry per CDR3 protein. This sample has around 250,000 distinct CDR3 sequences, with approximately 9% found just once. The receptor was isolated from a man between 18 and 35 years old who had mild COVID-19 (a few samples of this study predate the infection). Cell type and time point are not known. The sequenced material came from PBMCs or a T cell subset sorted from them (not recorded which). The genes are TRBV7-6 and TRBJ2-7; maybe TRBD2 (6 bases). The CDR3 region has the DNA TGTGCCAGCAGCTTGGGGACGCGGGATACCTACGAGCAGTACTTC. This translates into CASSLGTRDTYEQYF.